Following are 31 T cell receptor beta chains from one sample sequenced in a study of blood T cell repertoires in COVID-19. Profiled with immunoSEQ multiplex PCR; TCRdb holds only in-frame clones, not every one. The sample lists about 89,000 clones; 55% to 75% were seen once. Sequencing used peripheral blood. These receptors originate from an elderly woman with acute or convalescent COVID-19.

This clone was counted at least ten times. The chain employs TRBV3-1 (or the pseudogene TRBV3-2) and TRBJ2-3; 8 bases map to TRBD2. Looked up from germline, CDR1 is LGHDT and CDR2 is YNNKEL (reference sequence). The CDR3 is 16 amino acids. The trim removed 4 bases at V and 8 bases at J, leaving 14 bases unmatched. In nucleotides, the CDR3 is TGTGCCAGCAGCCCTCCTAGGGGCGGGGGGAGTGGTACGCAGTATTTT. The encoded protein is CASSPPRGGGSGTQYF.

Concerning this clone itself: Other DNA variants within this sample encode the same CDR3. This chain connects TRBV9 to TRBJ2-1, with 11 bases matching TRBD2. CDR1 and CDR2 (germline): SGDLS, YYNGEE. The V gene end was trimmed by 3 bases and the J gene end by 5 bases; junction bases not matched to a gene: 4. CDR3 length equals 15 residues. CDR3 coding DNA: TGTGCCAGCAGCGCACTAGCGGGGGACAACAATGAGCAGTTCTTC. This gives the protein CASSALAGDNNEQFF.

Only one count was recorded for this clone. The chain joins TRBV30 to TRBJ1-1; D is unclear. The CDR3 is 13 residues long. Trimming shortened V by 1 base and J by 1 base, and 7 bases separated the two germline ends. Germline CDR1 and CDR2: GTSNPN and SVGIG (reference sequence). DNA of the CDR3: TGTGCCTGGAGTGCCCGCAGGAACACTGAAGCTTTCTTT. Translation: CAWSARRNTEAFF.

In its sample, this clone was seen a few times. The rearrangement uses TRBV28 and TRBJ2-5; 10 bases line up with TRBD1. The ends lost 5 bases at V and 8 bases at J; junction bases unmatched: 5. Germline CDR1 MDHEN, CDR2 SYDVKM. The CDR3 has 13 residues. The CDR3 DNA reads TGTGCCAGCAGTGACAGGGGGCGACGAACCCAGTACTTC. It translates to CASSDRGRRTQYF.

The V and J genes are TRBV7-2 and TRBJ2-5; D not resolved. The CDR3 covers 15 residues. V was shortened by 5 bases and J by 4 bases, with 17 bases between the two germline ends. Germline CDR1 is SGHTA and CDR2 is FQGNSA. CDR3: CASSRGPRLPETQYF. CDR3 in DNA: TGTGCCAGCAGCCGCGGCCCAAGGCTCCCAGAGACCCAGTACTTC.

The CDR3 region has the DNA TGTGCCAGCACCACTACCAGACTAGCGGGGGGTGGAGAGCAGTTCTTC. This encodes CASTTTRLAGGGEQFF. The genes are TRBV2 and TRBJ2-1; the match to TRBD2 covers 13 bases. Germline lookup yields CDR1 SNHLY and CDR2 FYNNEI. Trimming cost V 7 bases and J 10 bases; bases outside gene matches: 13. This CDR3 spans 16 amino acids.

V usage is TRBV4-2 and J usage is TRBJ1-2, with D perhaps matching TRBD1 (5 bases). This CDR3 spans 11 amino acids. Trimming took 8 bases from V and 7 from J, leaving 11 bases between them. The V gene's germline CDR1 is LGHNA and CDR2 YNFKEQ. The CDR3 spells CASSGTFGYTF. In DNA form, the CDR3 reads TGTGCCAGCTCAGGGACTTTTGGCTACACCTTC.

Concerning this clone: This sample includes further DNA sequences coding for the same CDR3. The rearrangement uses TRBV5-1 and TRBJ2-5; the match to TRBD2 covers 12 bases. Trimming cost V 0 bases and J 5 bases; bases outside gene matches: 2. CDR1 is SGHRS and CDR2 is YFSETQ in the germline V gene. This CDR3 is 15 amino acids long. Here the CDR3 DNA reads TGCGCCAGCAGCTTGGCCGGGACTAGCGGGGAGACCCAGTACTTC. Its protein is CASSLAGTSGETQYF.

The sample holds one count of this clone. The CDR3 loop is CASSYPGGASAEAFF. DNA of the CDR3: TGTGCCAGCAGTTACCCGGGGGGGGCATCTGCTGAAGCTTTCTTT. The chain links TRBV6-5 to TRBJ1-1; TRBD1 might be the D (6 bases). The germline CDR1 and CDR2 sequences are MNHEY and SVGAGI. Trimming removed 2 bases from V and 6 bases from J, with 16 bases in between. The CDR3 contains 15 residues.

This chain connects TRBV27 to TRBJ2-1, with unresolved D. This CDR3 region has 14 residues. The ends were cut back, 5 bases at V and 0 bases at J, with 8 bases in the middle. Germline assignment: CDR1 MNHEY and CDR2 SMNVEV (reference sequence). The CDR3 loop is CASSLWSSYNEQFF. CDR3 nucleotides: TGTGCCAGCAGTCTTTGGAGCTCCTACAATGAGCAGTTCTTC.

The V call is TRBV18, the J call TRBJ1-2; 7 bases are a match to TRBD1. Germline V gene sequence: CDR1 KGHSH, CDR2 LQKENI. V gave up 3 bases and J gave up 3 bases; unmatched junction bases: 7. This CDR3 has 15 residues. In DNA, the CDR3 is TGTGCCAGCTCACCGGCAGGGGGAGTCGACTATGGCTACACCTTC. Residues: CASSPAGGVDYGYTF.

Only a few counts were recorded for this clone. The chain uses TRBV30 and TRBJ2-5; D is perhaps TRBD1 (6 bases). The germline V and J ends were trimmed by 2 bases and 2 bases, with 12 bases remaining between them. Germline values: CDR1 GTSNPN, CDR2 SVGIG (reference sequence). This CDR3 contains 14 residues. The CDR3, as DNA: TGTGCCTGGAGTTTTGCAGGGGTGCAAGAGACCCAGTACTTC. This encodes CAWSFAGVQETQYF. Full variable domain (missing parts from reference TRBV30 and TRBJ2-5): SQTIHQWPATLVQPVGSPLSLECTVEGTSNPNLYWYRQAAGRGLQLLFYSVGIGQISSEVPQNLSASRPQDRQFILSSKKLLLSDSGFYLCAWSFAGVQETQYFGPGTRLLVL.

The V call is TRBV29-1, the J call TRBJ1-1, with D perhaps matching TRBD1 (6 bases). V was clipped by 8 bases and J by 6 bases, with 16 bases between them. Germline V lookup: CDR1 SQVTM, CDR2 ANQGSEA. CDR3 length equals 12 residues. The CDR3 DNA follows: TGCAGCACAGGCAGGGGAGGGGCTGAAGCTTTCTTT. Translation: CSTGRGGAEAFF.

The rearrangement links TRBV27 to TRBJ1-2, with 7 bases matching TRBD1. This CDR3 comprises 15 residues. CDR1 is MNHEY, CDR2 SMNVEV, per germline (reference sequence). J was trimmed by 6 bases and V by 5 bases; bases with no gene match: 12. CDR3 DNA: TGTGCCAGCAGTCCCTACTCGACAGGGAGCGATGGCTACACCTTC. It yields the protein CASSPYSTGSDGYTF.

V and J are TRBV7-2 and TRBJ1-1, with D tentatively TRBD1 (5 bases). V shed 1 base and J shed 3 bases, with 12 bases lying between them. Germline V CDR1 and CDR2: SGHTA, FQGNSA. The CDR3 length is 15 residues. The DNA for the CDR3 is TGTGCCAGCAGCTTAGAAAAGGGGCCCTACACTGAAGCTTTCTTT. Protein sequence: CASSLEKGPYTEAFF.

The V gene is TRBV7-8, the J gene TRBJ1-1; the D gene is possibly TRBD1 (6 bases). The CDR3 spans 14 residues. CDR1 SGHVS and CDR2 FQNEAQ come from the germline V gene. The V end was cut by 3 bases, the J end by 2 bases, with 10 bases between. CDR3 sequence reads: CASSFNRANTEAFF. The CDR3 region has the DNA TGTGCCAGCAGCTTCAACAGGGCTAACACTGAAGCTTTCTTT.

A few counts support this clone. The chain uses TRBV11-2 and TRBJ2-7; 8 bases fit TRBD1. V lost 5 bases to trimming and J lost 3 bases; unmatched junction nucleotides: 12. The germline gives CDR1 SGHAT, CDR2 FQNNGV. The CDR3 sequence is 16 residues long. CDR3 protein: CASSTQTGAGFYEQYF. Here the CDR3 DNA reads TGTGCCAGCAGCACCCAGACAGGGGCCGGATTCTACGAGCAGTACTTC.

The chain uses TRBV7-2 and TRBJ1-1; perhaps TRBD1 as D (6 bases). Trimming cost V 3 bases and J 4 bases, with 12 bases left between them. CDR3 size: 14 residues. Germline V gene sequence: CDR1 SGHTA, CDR2 FQGNSA. The CDR3 is CASSFMGQSTEAFF. As DNA, the CDR3 is TGTGCCAGCAGCTTCATGGGACAAAGCACTGAAGCTTTCTTT.

This clone was detected only a few times. This chain links TRBV5-4 with TRBJ2-3; 10 bases line up with TRBD2. The CDR3 consists of 16 residues. V was clipped by 4 bases and J by 1 base; unmatched bases: 6. From germline, CDR1 is SGHNT and CDR2 YYREEE (reference sequence). DNA for the CDR3: TGTGCCAGCAGCCTCCGCACTAGCGGGGGCACAGATACGCAGTATTTT. It codes for CASSLRTSGGTDTQYF.

The rearrangement uses TRBV25-1 and TRBJ1-6; D gene ambiguous. This CDR3 has 14 residues. Per the germline V gene, CDR1 is MGHDK and CDR2 is SYGVNS. V was clipped by 5 bases and J by 0 bases, with 5 bases between them. The CDR3 sequence: CASSPSSYNSPLHF. Here the CDR3 DNA reads TGTGCCAGCAGTCCGAGCTCCTATAATTCACCCCTCCACTTT.

This clone was counted a few times. The rearrangement links TRBV19 to TRBJ2-1; 14 nucleotides agree with TRBD2. V was pared by 3 bases and J by 7 bases, with 5 bases of the junction left unmatched. Germline CDR1 is LNHDA and CDR2 is SQIVND (reference sequence). This CDR3 is 16 amino acids long. The CDR3 coding sequence is TGTGCCAGTAGTATCAGACTAGCGGGGGGGTTAAATGAGCAGTTCTTC. Protein product: CASSIRLAGGLNEQFF.

Only one count was recorded for this clone. The V and J genes are TRBV14 and TRBJ1-4, with 10 bases fitting TRBD1. V was pared by 6 bases and J by 6 bases, with 10 bases of the junction left unmatched. This CDR3 region has 16 residues. Germline CDR1 is SGHDN and CDR2 is FVKESK. The DNA for the CDR3 is TGTGCCAGCAGTCTTTACCGGGACAGGGGTTATGAAAAACTGTTTTTT. Translated: CASSLYRDRGYEKLFF.

This rearrangement joins TRBV6-5 to TRBJ2-7, with unresolved D. CDR1 is MNHEY and CDR2 is SVGAGI in the germline V gene. The ends were cut back, 7 bases at V and 3 bases at J, with 16 bases in the middle. The CDR3 totals 14 residues. CDR3 region: CASIYRASGYEQYF. The CDR3 nucleotides read TGTGCCAGCATATATAGAGCGTCGGGCTACGAGCAGTACTTC.

The chain has TRBV6-6 and TRBJ1-2; 7 nucleotides agree with TRBD1. The junction had 6 bases not matched to a gene; V was cut back by 5 bases and J by 3 bases. CDR3 length: 14 amino acids. Germline lookup yields CDR1 MNHNY and CDR2 SVGAGI (reference sequence). CDR3 protein: CASSPQGWDYGYTF. CDR3 in DNA: TGTGCCAGCAGTCCACAGGGGTGGGACTATGGCTACACCTTC.

This clone was seen just once. The rearrangement links TRBV5-4 to TRBJ1-6; 7 bases are shared with TRBD1. The germline gives CDR1 SGHNT, CDR2 YYREEE (reference sequence). CDR3 size: 17 residues. With V trimmed by 1 base and J by 2 bases, 6 bases remained unmatched. The CDR3 DNA follows: TGTGCCAGCAGCTTGACCCTTGGACAGGCCTATAATTCACCCCTCCACTTT. As protein: CASSLTLGQAYNSPLHF. Together with reference TRBV5-4 and TRBJ1-6, the CDR3 gives the full variable domain: ETGVTQSPTHLIKTRGQQVTLRCSSQSGHNTVSWYQQALGQGPQFIFQYYREEENGRGNFPPRFSGLQFPNYSSELNVNALELDDSALYLCASSLTLGQAYNSPLHFGNGTRLTVT.

In this sample, this clone turned up a few times. The J gene is TRBJ1-6, the V gene TRBV6-1; the match to TRBD1 covers 9 bases. The CDR3 runs 18 residues. Trimming took 3 bases from V and 4 from J; bases not matched to a gene: 10. Germline V lookup: CDR1 MNHNS, CDR2 SASEGT. The CDR3 spells CASSDPTGTGLYNSPLHF. CDR3 nucleotide sequence: TGTGCCAGCAGTGACCCAACCGGGACAGGGCTTTATAATTCACCCCTCCACTTT.

The V and J genes are TRBV5-5 and TRBJ1-3, with D perhaps TRBD1 (5 bases). V was pared by 0 bases and J by 3 bases, with 10 bases between. CDR1 and CDR2 from the germline V gene are SGHKS and YYEKEE (reference sequence). The CDR3 is made up of 15 amino acids. CDR3 sequence: CASSLVGGFGNTIYF. CDR3 in DNA: TGTGCCAGCAGCTTGGTCGGGGGATTTGGAAACACCATATATTTT.

This clone was detected a few times. V is TRBV6-2 or TRBV6-3 and J is TRBJ1-5, with 8 bases matching TRBD1. V gave up 0 bases and J gave up 0 bases; unmatched junction bases: 16. The CDR3 is 21 amino acids. The germline gives CDR1 MNHEY, CDR2 SVGEGT. The CDR3 coding sequence is TGTGCCAGCAGTTACTCGCCATATTTTGGACAGGGCGCATATAGCAATCAGCCCCAGCATTTT. Its protein is CASSYSPYFGQGAYSNQPQHF.

This clone showed up just once. The chain carries TRBV3-1 (or the pseudogene TRBV3-2) and TRBJ2-3; D unclear. CDR3 length equals 14 residues. Germline V gene sequence: CDR1 LGHDT, CDR2 YNNKEL (reference sequence). Trimming pared 5 bases from V and 6 bases from J, leaving 15 bases between. CDR3 amino acids: CASSSKVGADTQYF. As DNA, the CDR3 is TGTGCCAGCAGCTCAAAGGTGGGCGCGGATACGCAGTATTTT.

The table lists this clone with many counts. The rearrangement links TRBV13 to TRBJ2-1; TRBD2 is a possible D gene (6 bases). Trimming cost V 8 bases and J 5 bases, with 13 bases left between them. Per germline, CDR1 PRHDT and CDR2 FYEKMQ (reference sequence). CDR3 length: 13 amino acids. CDR3 nucleotide sequence: TGTGCCAGCCGGGGACTTCCCGACAATGAGCAGTTCTTC. Its protein is CASRGLPDNEQFF.

V usage is TRBV18 and J usage is TRBJ2-1; 14 bases fit TRBD2. This CDR3 contains 16 residues. V was pared by 0 bases and J by 10 bases, with 5 bases of the junction left unmatched. Germline V CDR1 and CDR2: KGHSH, LQKENI. CDR3 in amino acids: CASSPPGLAGAREQFF. Written as DNA, the CDR3 is TGTGCCAGCTCACCACCGGGACTAGCGGGGGCACGGGAGCAGTTCTTC. Supplemented by reference TRBV18 and TRBJ2-1, the full variable domain reads NAGVMQNPRHLVRRRGQEARLRCSPMKGHSHVYWYRQLPEEGLKFMVYLQKENIIDESGMPKERFSAEFPKEGPSILRIQQVVRGDSAAYFCASSPPGLAGAREQFFGPGTRLTVL.